This TCR beta chain was sequenced for a study of human T cells and chemical hapten exposure. Unique molecular identifiers were attached to individual cDNA molecules during library preparation. One entry per CDR3 protein results from TCRdb running MiXCR on the reads. The top ten hold approximately 1.4% of the sample, which has around 120,000 distinct CDR3 sequences, around 8.5% seen once. This clonotype was seen a handful of times. RNA extraction used unfractionated whole blood as the source of total RNA. V lost 5 bases and J lost 2; bases outside the gene matches: 10. The CDR3 is 16 amino acids. Looked up from germline, CDR1 is DFQATT and CDR2 is SNEGSKA (reference sequence).

J is TRBJ2-1 and V is TRBV20-1; TRBD2 matches at 9 bases. Sequenced: whole blood. The clonotype comes from a human donor in good health. Some clones in this sample may be carry-over from other donors' samples. The CDR3 spells CSAGRGASGTYNEQFF. CDR3 DNA: TGCAGTGCTGGTAGGGGGGCTAGCGGGACCTACAATGAGCAGTTCTTC.